This T cell receptor beta chain comes out of a study of beta chain features in type 1 diabetes. V was pared by 2 bases and J by 7 bases, with 16 bases between. Germline V gene lookup returns CDR1 SGHNT and CDR2 YYREEE (reference sequence). This CDR3 has 15 residues. Expressed TCRB transcripts were sequenced after all isolated RNA was converted to cDNA. The protocol was immunoSEQ multiplex PCR, while the TCRdb copy is restricted to in-frame clones and leaves out a portion. The sample holds some 900,000 clones, roughly 17% seen once. This clone was counted only a few times. This receptor was taken from a woman aged 18-29 years in good health. The V and J genes are TRBV5-4 and TRBJ2-1; D is uncertain. Sequencing was carried out using naive CD4+ T cells from blood. DNA of the CDR3: TGTGCCAGCAGCTTCTCCAGTCCCATCAGAAATGAGCAGTTCTTC. Translated: CASSFSSPIRNEQFF.